Listed here is a single T cell receptor beta chain. Germline values: CDR1 SGHRS, CDR2 YFSETQ. The CDR3 extends over 14 amino acids. V shed 0 bases and J shed 5 bases, with 11 bases lying between them. This specimen comes from a study of blood T cell repertoires in COVID-19. The method was immunoSEQ multiplex PCR; TCRdb's version includes in-frame clones alone and lacks a portion of them. The table includes approximately 250,000 clones, approximately 86% detected once. Sequences were obtained from peripheral blood. The chain joins TRBV5-1 to TRBJ1-2; no firm D call. This clonotype was obtained from a man aged 25 to 40 with active or convalescent COVID-19. This CDR3 reads CASSLAGEQYGYTF. In DNA form, the CDR3 reads TGCGCCAGCAGCTTGGCCGGGGAGCAGTATGGCTACACCTTC.